This TCR beta chain originates from a study of T cell responses to AZD1222 COVID-19 vaccine (dated by TCRdb to the early 2020s). Context from the whole study: A total of 240 or so trial participants underwent TCR sequencing, of whom roughly 210 had received two doses of AZD1222 and 26 had received two doses of the MenACWY control vaccine. Trial participants were enrolled into age subgroups of 18-55, 56-69 and 70-plus years, which contained about 150, 27 and 61 TCR-sequenced participants, respectively. The full study reports these points: CD4 TCRs associated with the vaccine covered the entire spike protein, and the dominant responses were in regions 160-218 and 743-854. No day 14 peak-response samples were available, so repertoires were characterized only after the peak T cell response. Epitopes outside the regions mutated in the B.1.351 and B.1.1.7 variants were reportedly recognized by nearly half of the unique spike-specific TCRs. Participants were mostly white British and included more females than males, and it was suggested by the authors that clonal diversity may have been underestimated. The 56-69-year group was small, and its depth increase did not reach significance, likely because of low power. Conclusions about previously exposed vaccinees are limited, since just six AZD1222 recipients were seropositive for SARS-CoV-2 at baseline. After two AZD1222 doses, spike-specific TCR breadth and depth were significantly higher than at day 0 and than in MenACWY recipients.

V and J are trimmed by 5 bases and 2 bases, and the gene matches miss 14 bases of the junction. Including the terminal cysteine and phenylalanine, the CDR3 comprises 18 residues. The DNA shown is the 54-base CDR3, in frame from base 1. CDR1 LNHDA and CDR2 SQIVND were looked up in the germline V gene (reference sequence). The CDR3 regions of human TCRbeta chains were analyzed by immunosequencing. On the study's bioinformatics: Repertoire TCRs were checked for matches against a reference library of SARS-CoV-2-specific TCRs that had been generated using the MIRA antigen-specificity platform. Breadth was defined as the fraction of unique TCRs that were SARS-CoV-2-associated, and depth was defined as the fraction of total T cells that were SARS-CoV-2-associated. Using the MIRA data, each spike-specific TCR was mapped to the spike region that the TCR reacts to and placed in a CD4 or CD8 class. Log10-transformed breadth and depth values were compared by one-way ANOVA with Sidak's multiple comparisons tests. TCRdb carries this immuneACCESS record with in-frame sequences only. Its versions omit some clonotypes, under half of them owing to an unresolved V gene in the studies checked, with the rest unexplained. V and J calls and clone size are as listed in that table; D and trimming were resolved from the DNA. The sample yields 65,000 to 100,000 clones; approximately 90% were counted once. The ten largest make up around 8% of the sample.

What this sample's time point label stands for: about 28 days (+/-7) after the second vaccine dose. Because spike-specific TCR depth and breadth did not differ between the two schedules, AZD1222 recipients who got a second dose at roughly 4 weeks were pooled with those who got a second dose at roughly 12 weeks. Vaccinee samples came from UK trials COV001 and COV002, including a single-blind randomized controlled phase 2/3 trial of AZD1222 (ChAdOx1 nCoV-19) in healthy adults. For TCRbeta chain sequencing, PBMC samples were collected from trial participants at day 0 and at day 28 after the second dose. Details on this clone: Its antigen is not yet known. The record has no base qualities; no much larger clone is one base away.

The rearranged chain carries TRBV19 and TRBJ2-7, and 11 bases in between align with TRBD1. The sequence was obtained from an adult who received the AZD1222 COVID-19 vaccine. The sample here was peripheral blood, taken 28 days after the second AZD1222 dose. In nucleotides, the sequence is TGTGCCAGTAGTCGCGGACAGGGGGCGACTAGCGGAGCCTACGAGCAGTACTTC. Translation gives CASSRGQGATSGAYEQYF.